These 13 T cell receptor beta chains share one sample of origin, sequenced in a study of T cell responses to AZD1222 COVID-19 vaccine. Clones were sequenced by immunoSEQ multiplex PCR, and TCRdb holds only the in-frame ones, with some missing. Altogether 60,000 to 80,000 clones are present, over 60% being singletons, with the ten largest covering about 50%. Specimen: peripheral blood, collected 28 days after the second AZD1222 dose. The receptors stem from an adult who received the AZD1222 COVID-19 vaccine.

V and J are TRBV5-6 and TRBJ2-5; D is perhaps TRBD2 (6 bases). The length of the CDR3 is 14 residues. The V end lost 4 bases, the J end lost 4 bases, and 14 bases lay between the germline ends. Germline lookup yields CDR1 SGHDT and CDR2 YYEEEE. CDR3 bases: TGTGCCAGCAGCCCGTTGCAGGGAGGAGAGACCCAGTACTTC. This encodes CASSPLQGGETQYF.

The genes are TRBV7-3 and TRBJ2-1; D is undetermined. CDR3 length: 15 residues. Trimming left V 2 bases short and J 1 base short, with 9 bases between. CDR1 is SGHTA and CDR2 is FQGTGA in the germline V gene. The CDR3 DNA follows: TGTGCCAGCAGCTTACAGGACGGTTCCTACAATGAGCAGTTCTTC. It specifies CASSLQDGSYNEQFF.

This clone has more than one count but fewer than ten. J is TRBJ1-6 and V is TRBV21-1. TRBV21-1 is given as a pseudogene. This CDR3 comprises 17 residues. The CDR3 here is CASSKKFSRGADSPLHF. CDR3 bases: TGTGCCAGCAGCAAGAAATTTAGTAGGGGAGCGGATTCACCCCTCCACTTT.

CDR3 sequence: CASSVHGLAGGRNTGELFF. Here the CDR3 DNA reads TGCGCCAGCAGTGTCCATGGACTAGCGGGGGGCCGAAACACCGGGGAGCTGTTTTTT. V is TRBV10-2 and J is TRBJ2-2; the match to TRBD2 covers 14 bases. The V and J ends lost 4 bases and 2 bases, in that order; junction bases with no gene match: 9. This CDR3 is built from 19 residues. Looked up from germline, CDR1 is WSHSY and CDR2 is SAAADI.

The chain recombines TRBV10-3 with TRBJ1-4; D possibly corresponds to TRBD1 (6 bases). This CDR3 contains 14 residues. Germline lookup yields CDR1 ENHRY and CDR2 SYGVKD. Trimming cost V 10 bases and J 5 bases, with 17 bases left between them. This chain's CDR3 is CATREGVLNEKLFF. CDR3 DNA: TGTGCCACCAGGGAGGGGGTCCTGAATGAAAAACTGTTTTTT.

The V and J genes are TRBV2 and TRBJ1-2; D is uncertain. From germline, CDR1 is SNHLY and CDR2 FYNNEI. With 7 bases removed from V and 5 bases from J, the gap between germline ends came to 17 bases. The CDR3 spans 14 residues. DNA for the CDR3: TGTGCCAGCATGAGCAACCGGGTTCGTTATGGCTACACCTTC. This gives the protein CASMSNRVRYGYTF.

The CDR3 DNA is TGTGCCAGCAGCTTAAACCCGCCTGAAAAACTGTTTTTT. It encodes CASSLNPPEKLFF. The rearrangement links TRBV7-3 to TRBJ1-4, with no clear D. Germline V gene sequence: CDR1 SGHTA, CDR2 FQGTGA. The V end was cut by 1 base, the J end by 7 bases, with 7 bases between. This CDR3 is 13 amino acids long. Combining the CDR3 with reference TRBV7-3 and TRBJ1-4 gives the whole variable domain GAGVSQTPSNKVTEKGKYVELRCDPISGHTALYWYRQSLGQGPEFLIYFQGTGAADDSGLPNDRFFAVRPEGSVSTLKIQRTERGDSAVYLCASSLNPPEKLFFGSGTQLSVL.

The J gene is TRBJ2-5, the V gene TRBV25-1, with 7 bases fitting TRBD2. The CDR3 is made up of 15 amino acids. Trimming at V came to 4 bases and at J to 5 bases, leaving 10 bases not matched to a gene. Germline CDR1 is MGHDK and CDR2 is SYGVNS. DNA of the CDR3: TGTGCCAGCAGTGCACACAAGGGAGGGACGGAGACCCAGTACTTC. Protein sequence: CASSAHKGGTETQYF.

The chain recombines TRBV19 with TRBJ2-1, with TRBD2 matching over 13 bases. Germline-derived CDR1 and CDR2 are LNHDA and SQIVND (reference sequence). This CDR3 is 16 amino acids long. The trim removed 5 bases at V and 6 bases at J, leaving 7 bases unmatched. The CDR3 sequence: CASSPATSGRGNEQFF. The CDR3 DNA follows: TGTGCCAGTAGTCCCGCCACTAGCGGGAGGGGCAATGAGCAGTTCTTC. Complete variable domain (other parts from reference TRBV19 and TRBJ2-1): DGGITQSPKYLFRKEGQNVTLSCEQNLNHDAMYWYRQDPGQGLRLIYYSQIVNDFQKGDIAEGYSVSREKKESFPLTVTSAQKNPTAFYLCASSPATSGRGNEQFFGPGTRLTVL.

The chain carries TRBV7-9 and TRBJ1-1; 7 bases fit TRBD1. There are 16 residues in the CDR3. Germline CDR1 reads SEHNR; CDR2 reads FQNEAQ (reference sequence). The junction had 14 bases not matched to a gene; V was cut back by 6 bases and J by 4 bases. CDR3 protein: CASSSQGGGTSTEAFF. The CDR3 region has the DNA TGTGCCAGCAGTAGTCAGGGGGGAGGGACTTCCACTGAAGCTTTCTTT.

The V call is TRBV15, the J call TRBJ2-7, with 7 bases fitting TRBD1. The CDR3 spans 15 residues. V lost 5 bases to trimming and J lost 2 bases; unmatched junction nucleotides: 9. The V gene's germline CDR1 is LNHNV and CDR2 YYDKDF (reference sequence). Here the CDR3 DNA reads TGTGCCACCAGCCCCGGGACAGTCGAAACCTACGAGCAGTACTTC. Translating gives CATSPGTVETYEQYF. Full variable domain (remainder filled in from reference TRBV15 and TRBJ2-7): DAMVIQNPRYQVTQFGKPVTLSCSQTLNHNVMYWYQQKSSQAPKLLFHYYDKDFNNEADTPDNFQSRRPNTSFCFLDIRSPGLGDTAMYLCATSPGTVETYEQYFGPGTRLTVT.

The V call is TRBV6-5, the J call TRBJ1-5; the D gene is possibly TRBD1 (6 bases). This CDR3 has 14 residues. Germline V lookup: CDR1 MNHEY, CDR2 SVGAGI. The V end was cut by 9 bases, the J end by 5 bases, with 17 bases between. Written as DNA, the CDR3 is TGTGCCAGTTTACCAGGGGCCCTCGATCAGCCCCAGCATTTT. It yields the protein CASLPGALDQPQHF.

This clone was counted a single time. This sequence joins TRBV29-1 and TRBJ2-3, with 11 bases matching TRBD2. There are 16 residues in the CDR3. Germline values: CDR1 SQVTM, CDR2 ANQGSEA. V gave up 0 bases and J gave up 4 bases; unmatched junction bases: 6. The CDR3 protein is CSVEDRVSGGADTQYF. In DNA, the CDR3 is TGCAGCGTTGAAGATCGCGTTAGCGGGGGGGCAGATACGCAGTATTTT.